One sample yielded the 32 T cell receptor beta chains listed below, sequenced in a study of shared clonotypes between healthy human individuals. Positive CCR7 selection of CD45RO-negative cells yielded the naive CD8 cells, and terminally differentiated effector memory CD45RA+ cells were excluded. Profiling relied on immunoSEQ multiplex PCR, and the TCRdb table lists in-frame clones only, not all of them. The sample shows some 2.1 million clones, over 85% of them seen only once. Material for sequencing was naive CD8+ T cells from PBMCs. These receptors were taken from a man between 18 and 29 years old in good health. Some clones in this sample may be carry-over from other donors' samples.

The chain combines TRBV7-9 with TRBJ2-7; TRBD1 might be the D (6 bases). The V and J ends lost 6 bases and 0 bases respectively, with 15 bases between them. Germline CDR1 and CDR2: SEHNR and FQNEAQ (reference sequence). The CDR3 runs 15 residues. The CDR3 here is CASRSRTVGSYEQYF. The CDR3 nucleotides are TGTGCCAGCAGGTCGAGGACAGTAGGCTCCTACGAGCAGTACTTC.

The chain uses TRBV7-9 and TRBJ2-7; 8 bases are shared with TRBD1. The CDR3 runs to 12 residues. Germline V gives CDR1 SEHNR, CDR2 FQNEAQ (reference sequence). V lost 3 bases, J lost 9 bases, and 4 bases stayed unmatched. The CDR3 DNA is TGTGCCAGCAGCTTCGGGACAGGTGGGCAGTACTTC. It specifies CASSFGTGGQYF.

The CDR3 loop is CASGLTGTQNTEAFF. CDR3 bases: TGTGCCAGCGGCCTAACCGGGACTCAGAACACTGAAGCTTTCTTT. The chain has TRBV7-9 and TRBJ1-1; D perhaps matches TRBD1 (5 bases). Germline CDR1 SEHNR, CDR2 FQNEAQ (reference sequence). Deletions cut 8 bases from V and 1 base from J, with 17 bases between. CDR3 length equals 15 residues.

The chain is built from TRBV7-9 and TRBJ2-3; 8 nucleotides align to TRBD2. With 3 bases clipped from V and 2 bases from J, the junction kept 13 bases outside the gene matches. The CDR3 is made up of 18 amino acids. CDR1 SEHNR and CDR2 FQNEAQ come from the germline V gene (reference sequence). As DNA, the CDR3 is TGTGCCAGCAGCTTTCCCGGGAGGGGGGCTATTCTCACAGATACGCAGTATTTT. Translation: CASSFPGRGAILTDTQYF.

The chain has TRBV7-8 and TRBJ1-2; D gene ambiguous. The CDR3 covers 14 residues. Germline CDR1 SGHVS, CDR2 FQNEAQ. V dropped 1 base and J dropped 12 bases, with 18 bases sitting between them. Written as DNA, the CDR3 is TGTGCCAGCAGCTTAGGTCTAGCGGCCTATCCCCACACCTTC. It codes for CASSLGLAAYPHTF.

The CDR3 DNA follows: TGTGCCAGTAGTTTACTAGCGGGAGCATCGGTCAATGAGCAGTTCTTC. Protein product: CASSLLAGASVNEQFF. The rearrangement links TRBV19 to TRBJ2-1; 11 positions match TRBD2. V lost 5 bases and J lost 6; bases outside the gene matches: 9. Per germline, CDR1 LNHDA and CDR2 SQIVND (reference sequence). The CDR3 spans 16 residues.

The chain carries TRBV6-1 and TRBJ1-1, with unresolved D. This CDR3 comprises 15 residues. Trimming stripped 2 bases from V and 6 bases from J, with 16 bases between. Germline V gene sequence: CDR1 MNHNS, CDR2 SASEGT. The CDR3 loop is CASSERREGVPEAFF. The CDR3 nucleotides read TGTGCCAGCAGTGAACGCCGGGAGGGTGTTCCTGAAGCTTTCTTT.

This clone was observed a few times. The chain employs TRBV30 and TRBJ1-1; no clear D. Germline CDR1 is GTSNPN and CDR2 is SVGIG (reference sequence). Deletions cut 4 bases from V and 0 bases from J, with 9 bases between. This CDR3 has 13 residues. The CDR3 sequence: CAWMVRLNTEAFF. DNA for the CDR3: TGTGCCTGGATGGTACGGTTGAACACTGAAGCTTTCTTT.

V gene TRBV7-8 combines with J gene TRBJ2-1; maybe TRBD2 (6 bases). Trimming removed 0 bases from V and 6 bases from J, with 12 bases in between. Germline CDR1 reads SGHVS; CDR2 reads FQNEAQ. The CDR3 totals 15 residues. The CDR3, as DNA: TGTGCCAGCAGCTTAGCCGGGGGAGAGGGCAATGAGCAGTTCTTC. Residues: CASSLAGGEGNEQFF. The full variable domain, in which reference TRBV7-8 and TRBJ2-1 provide the parts outside the CDR3, is GAGVSQSPRYKVAKRGQDVALRCDPISGHVSLFWYQQALGQGPEFLTYFQNEAQLDKSGLPSDRFFAERPEGSVSTLKIQRTQQEDSAVYLCASSLAGGEGNEQFFGPGTRLTVL.

This rearrangement joins TRBV4-2 to TRBJ2-3; 7 positions agree with TRBD2. Germline lookup yields CDR1 LGHNA and CDR2 YNFKEQ. The CDR3 runs 14 residues. V lost 0 bases to trimming and J lost 7 bases; unmatched junction nucleotides: 4. The CDR3 is CASSQDLADHTQYF. Here the CDR3 DNA reads TGTGCCAGCAGCCAAGATCTAGCGGACCATACGCAGTATTTT.

The chain recombines TRBV27 with TRBJ2-7, with D perhaps matching TRBD1 or TRBD2 (5 bases each). CDR3 length: 18 amino acids. Germline V gene data show CDR1 as MNHEY and CDR2 as SMNVEV (reference sequence). The V end lost 3 bases, the J end lost 5 bases, and 26 bases lay between the germline ends. The CDR3 protein is CASSLSPTKGPGGDEQYF. For the CDR3, the DNA is TGTGCCAGCAGTTTGTCCCCGACGAAAGGACCTGGGGGAGACGAGCAGTACTTC.

The chain employs TRBV6-6 and TRBJ1-3, with D unclear. This CDR3 has 15 residues. CDR1 and CDR2 from the germline V gene are MNHNY and SVGAGI (reference sequence). V was trimmed by 7 bases and J by 0 bases, leaving 13 bases between them. CDR3: CASIVLPNSGNTIYF. DNA of the CDR3: TGTGCCAGCATCGTACTACCGAACTCTGGAAACACCATATATTTT.

The chain couples TRBV7-9 to TRBJ2-3, with D possibly matching TRBD1 (5 bases). V was shortened by 5 bases and J by 0 bases, with 15 bases between the two germline ends. The germline V gene has CDR1 SEHNR and CDR2 FQNEAQ (reference sequence). The CDR3 runs to 16 residues. CDR3 residues: CASSRSRQGSTDTQYF. The DNA for the CDR3 is TGTGCCAGCAGCCGATCCCGGCAGGGTAGCACAGATACGCAGTATTTT.

The chain carries TRBV28 and TRBJ2-7; D not certain. This CDR3 region has 11 residues. Germline lookup yields CDR1 MDHEN and CDR2 SYDVKM. Deletions cut 8 bases from V and 4 bases from J, with 9 bases between. CDR3 amino acids: CASHGGYEQYF. DNA of the CDR3: TGTGCCAGCCATGGCGGTTACGAGCAGTACTTC.

The chain has TRBV6-5 and TRBJ2-3; D is uncertain. This CDR3 has 16 amino acids. From germline, CDR1 is MNHEY and CDR2 SVGAGI. The ends were cut back, 2 bases at V and 2 bases at J, with 14 bases in the middle. The CDR3 loop is CASSYDRGSDTDTQYF. The CDR3 DNA reads as TGTGCCAGCAGTTACGACCGAGGTTCCGACACAGATACGCAGTATTTT.

V usage is TRBV27 and J usage is TRBJ2-2; no clear D. CDR1 and CDR2 from the germline V gene are MNHEY and SMNVEV (reference sequence). The CDR3 has 13 amino acids. V lost 6 bases to trimming and J lost 4 bases, with 9 bases between them. In DNA, the CDR3 is TGTGCCAGCAGGGCAGTTCTCACCGGGGAGCTGTTTTTT. This codes for CASRAVLTGELFF.

The V and J genes are TRBV6-1 and TRBJ2-3; tentative D call: TRBD2 (5 bases). This CDR3 is built from 15 residues. Germline CDR1 is MNHNS and CDR2 is SASEGT. Trimming shortened V by 1 base and J by 5 bases, and 13 bases separated the two germline ends. CDR3 protein: CASSEVHRGLDTQYF. CDR3 nucleotides: TGTGCCAGCAGTGAAGTGCATCGGGGTTTAGATACGCAGTATTTT.

The rearrangement joins TRBV6-5 to TRBJ2-7; D is perhaps TRBD1 (6 bases). This CDR3 spans 14 amino acids. The V gene's germline CDR1 is MNHEY and CDR2 SVGAGI. Trimming shortened V by 3 bases and J by 2 bases, and 11 bases separated the two germline ends. In DNA, the CDR3 is TGTGCCAGCAGTTATATGGGACAAACCTACGAGCAGTACTTC. Translated: CASSYMGQTYEQYF.

This clone was recorded only once. This specimen includes other DNA sequences encoding the same CDR3. The rearrangement joins TRBV28 to TRBJ2-7; D uncertain. Trimming stripped 4 bases from V and 1 base from J, with 5 bases between. CDR1 is MDHEN and CDR2 is SYDVKM in the germline V gene. The CDR3 length is 12 residues. The CDR3: CASSWGSYEQYF. The CDR3 coding sequence is TGTGCCAGCAGTTGGGGATCCTACGAGCAGTACTTC.

The V and J genes are TRBV28 and TRBJ1-2; 10 bases align to TRBD1. Germline V gene sequence: CDR1 MDHEN, CDR2 SYDVKM. J was trimmed by 4 bases and V by 2 bases; bases with no gene match: 7. The CDR3 covers 16 residues. CDR3 sequence (DNA): TGTGCCAGCAGTTTAAACCGGGACAGGGGTGCCTATGGCTACACCTTC. Its translation is CASSLNRDRGAYGYTF.

The V gene is TRBV2, the J gene TRBJ2-3, with unresolved D. Germline V gene lookup returns CDR1 SNHLY and CDR2 FYNNEI. The CDR3 totals 13 residues. Trimming shortened V by 5 bases and J by 4 bases, and 10 bases separated the two germline ends. The CDR3 DNA reads as TGTGCCAGCAGTAGCATTCGGGCAGATACGCAGTATTTT. This encodes CASSSIRADTQYF.

Note on this clone: At the DNA level, this CDR3 is encoded by other sequences in the same sample as well. The V and J genes are TRBV29-1 and TRBJ2-7; D remains ambiguous. The V end was cut by 6 bases, the J end by 3 bases, with 6 bases between. The CDR3 covers 10 residues. The germline V gene has CDR1 SQVTM and CDR2 ANQGSEA. CDR3 sequence: CSVVIYEQYF. The CDR3 DNA reads as TGCAGCGTCGTTATCTACGAGCAGTACTTC.

In DNA, the CDR3 is TGTGCCAGCAGCCCCTACCCAAGTAACCTCAATGAAAAACTGTTTTTT. It encodes CASSPYPSNLNEKLFF. V is TRBV11-2 and J is TRBJ1-4, with unresolved D. Germline values: CDR1 SGHAT, CDR2 FQNNGV. The CDR3 runs to 16 residues. V was shortened by 5 bases and J by 5 bases, with 18 bases between the two germline ends. Using reference TRBV11-2 and TRBJ1-4 for the parts outside the CDR3, the full variable domain is EAGVAQSPRYKIIEKRQSVAFWCNPISGHATLYWYQQILGQGPKLLIQFQNNGVVDDSQLPKDRFSAERLKGVDSTLKIQPAKLEDSAVYLCASSPYPSNLNEKLFFGSGTQLSVL.

This sequence joins TRBV4-1 and TRBJ1-3; D call uncertain. Germline CDR1 and CDR2: MGHRA and YSYEKL. This CDR3 spans 16 amino acids. V was trimmed by 0 bases and J by 7 bases, leaving 16 bases between them. Here the CDR3 DNA reads TGCGCCAGCAGCCAAGATAGGTCGTTAACGGGGAACACCATATATTTT. Its translation: CASSQDRSLTGNTIYF.

This clone has only one observation. V and J are TRBV11-2 and TRBJ2-7, with D maybe TRBD1 (5 bases). The germline CDR1 and CDR2 sequences are SGHAT and FQNNGV. V lost 3 bases and J lost 5, with 11 bases in between. The CDR3 is 13 amino acids. The CDR3 region is CASSFFLQDEQYF. The CDR3 region has the DNA TGTGCCAGCAGCTTTTTTCTACAGGACGAGCAGTACTTC.

J is TRBJ2-1 and V is TRBV7-2, with 9 bases that match TRBD2. The CDR3 length is 14 residues. Germline lookup yields CDR1 SGHTA and CDR2 FQGNSA. J gave up 8 bases and V 4 bases, and 6 bases lay outside the gene matches. The CDR3 nucleotides read TGTGCCAGCAGCTCCGGGACTAGCTTGGATGAGCAGTTCTTC. Protein: CASSSGTSLDEQFF.

The chain combines TRBV28 with TRBJ2-2, with 9 bases lining up with TRBD1. The CDR3 is made up of 21 amino acids. In germline, CDR1 is MDHEN, CDR2 SYDVKM. The trim removed 5 bases at V and 6 bases at J, leaving 25 bases unmatched. CDR3 in amino acids: CASSPLPGTGWDRTTAGELFF. The CDR3 nucleotides read TGTGCCAGCAGTCCACTCCCCGGGACAGGGTGGGACCGAACCACGGCCGGGGAGCTGTTTTTT. The variable domain in full, with the rest retrieved from reference TRBV28 and TRBJ2-2, is DVKVTQSSRYLVKRTGEKVFLECVQDMDHENMFWYRQDPGLGLRLIYFSYDVKMKEKGDIPEGYSVSREKKERFSLILESASTNQTSMYLCASSPLPGTGWDRTTAGELFFGEGSRLTVL.

The chain combines TRBV30 with TRBJ1-2, with D tentatively TRBD1 (5 bases). V lost 2 bases to trimming and J lost 3 bases, with 13 bases between them. The CDR3 runs 14 residues. Germline V gives CDR1 GTSNPN, CDR2 SVGIG (reference sequence). CDR3 bases: TGTGCCTGGAGTTTTGGGGGAAAGGACTATGGCTACACCTTC. Translation gives CAWSFGGKDYGYTF.

The V gene is TRBV29-1, the J gene TRBJ2-1; no firm D call. CDR1 and CDR2 from the germline V gene are SQVTM and ANQGSEA. With 4 bases removed from V and 0 bases from J, the gap between germline ends came to 13 bases. The CDR3 has 15 residues. This chain's CDR3 is CSVGLGSSSYNEQFF. CDR3 coding DNA: TGCAGCGTTGGTCTCGGCTCCAGCTCCTACAATGAGCAGTTCTTC.

This sequence joins TRBV19 and TRBJ2-7, with D possibly being TRBD1 or TRBD2 (5 bases each). The ends were cut back, 3 bases at V and 5 bases at J, with 14 bases in the middle. CDR3 size: 14 residues. CDR1 and CDR2 (germline): LNHDA, SQIVND (reference sequence). DNA of the CDR3: TGTGCCAGTAGTATCGGGACGAGGGCTGACGAGCAGTACTTC. It specifies CASSIGTRADEQYF. The full variable domain, rest sourced from reference TRBV19 and TRBJ2-7, is DGGITQSPKYLFRKEGQNVTLSCEQNLNHDAMYWYRQDPGQGLRLIYYSQIVNDFQKGDIAEGYSVSREKKESFPLTVTSAQKNPTAFYLCASSIGTRADEQYFGPGTRLTVT.

CDR3 DNA: TGTGCCAGCACCGGGGAGGACAAGGCCTACGAGCAGTACTTC. This codes for CASTGEDKAYEQYF. The gene calls are TRBV2 and TRBJ2-7, with a weak D call TRBD2 (6 bases). V shed 7 bases and J shed 2 bases, with 15 bases lying between them. This CDR3 is 14 amino acids long. Per germline, CDR1 SNHLY and CDR2 FYNNEI.

This clone was detected only a few times. The chain carries TRBV29-1 and TRBJ1-2; no clear D gene. This CDR3 spans 10 amino acids. The V and J ends lost 6 bases and 5 bases respectively, with 7 bases between them. Germline CDR1 is SQVTM and CDR2 is ANQGSEA. The CDR3, as DNA: TGCAGCGTGGTCAGTTATGGCTACACCTTC. This sequence encodes CSVVSYGYTF.